The 30 T cell receptor beta chains below come from one sample, sequenced in a study of PD-1 blockade in classical Hodgkin lymphoma. Indicated time point: newly diagnosed, previously untreated cHL patient sample. Generated by immunoSEQ multiplex PCR, the TCRdb table keeps only in-frame clones and is missing some. The sample records fewer than 40,000 clones, 94% being singletons. Sequenced material: peripheral blood mononuclear cells (PBMCs). All receptors come from a human donor with classical Hodgkin lymphoma.

The rearrangement links TRBV5-4 to TRBJ2-1; 11 nucleotides align to TRBD2. CDR1 is SGHNT and CDR2 is YYREEE in the germline V gene (reference sequence). The V segment lost 4 bases and the J segment 7 bases; nucleotides outside the gene matches: 10. This CDR3 is built from 16 residues. The CDR3, as DNA: TGTGCCAGCAGCGGAAATAGCGGGGGGGGCCGGAATGAGCAGTTCTTC. Translation: CASSGNSGGGRNEQFF.

A single count supports this clone. The CDR3 spells CASSRRRTNEQFF. The CDR3 coding sequence is TGTGCCAGCAGTCGGAGGCGGACAAATGAGCAGTTCTTC. This chain uses TRBV27 with TRBJ2-1; D tentatively fits TRBD1 or TRBD2 (5 bases each). Per germline, CDR1 MNHEY and CDR2 SMNVEV (reference sequence). This CDR3 has 13 amino acids. V was pared by 5 bases and J by 7 bases, with 12 bases between.

The chain is built from TRBV5-4 and TRBJ2-2; TRBD1 might be the D (6 bases). Germline loops: CDR1 SGHNT, CDR2 YYREEE (reference sequence). This CDR3 contains 16 residues. V lost 4 bases to trimming and J lost 4 bases, with 17 bases between them. CDR3 sequence reads: CASSPAPGHLTGELFF. CDR3 DNA sequence: TGTGCCAGCAGCCCCGCACCGGGACACCTCACCGGGGAGCTGTTTTTT.

V and J are TRBV5-6 and TRBJ1-3; D is ambiguous. CDR3 length: 17 amino acids. Germline V CDR1 and CDR2: SGHDT, YYEEEE. V dropped 1 base and J dropped 0 bases, with 14 bases sitting between them. The CDR3 sequence is CASSLRGRPSSGNTIYF. The CDR3 DNA reads as TGTGCCAGCAGCTTGCGCGGCAGACCGAGCTCTGGAAACACCATATATTTT.

The chain recombines TRBV4-1 with TRBJ1-1; D call uncertain. V was cut by 3 bases and J by 7 bases, with 18 bases left in between. Germline values: CDR1 MGHRA, CDR2 YSYEKL. This CDR3 has 15 residues. The CDR3 DNA reads as TGCGCCAGCAGCCAGCCCCGGGCCGCCAAACTTGAAGCTTTCTTT. Protein: CASSQPRAAKLEAFF.

This clone was counted a single time. This sequence joins TRBV6-6 and TRBJ1-2; no firm D call. Trimming removed 4 bases from V and 4 bases from J, with 10 bases in between. The CDR3 runs to 13 residues. Germline values: CDR1 MNHNY, CDR2 SVGAGI (reference sequence). In DNA form, the CDR3 reads TGTGCCAGCAGTTCCGACGGGATCTATGGCTACACCTTC. Amino acid sequence: CASSSDGIYGYTF.

The chain links TRBV2 to TRBJ1-5; D unclear. Germline loops: CDR1 SNHLY, CDR2 FYNNEI. The CDR3 covers 13 residues. V lost 4 bases and J lost 7, with 11 bases in between. The CDR3 loop is CASSGQEGQPQHF. The CDR3 region has the DNA TGTGCCAGCAGTGGGCAGGAAGGGCAGCCCCAGCATTTT.

The chain employs TRBV27 and TRBJ1-5; 8 bases fit TRBD1. The CDR3 contains 13 residues. Germline CDR1 and CDR2: MNHEY and SMNVEV (reference sequence). V shed 3 bases, J shed 7 bases, and the junction held 2 bases outside the gene matches. The CDR3 coding sequence is TGTGCCAGCAGTTTGGCAGGGGGCCAGCCCCAGCATTTT. Residues: CASSLAGGQPQHF.

The chain carries TRBV10-3 and TRBJ1-3, with 7 nucleotides matching TRBD1. The ends lost 4 bases at V and 4 bases at J; junction bases unmatched: 13. Germline CDR1 and CDR2: ENHRY and SYGVKD. CDR3 length: 17 amino acids. This chain's CDR3 is CAISAYTLTGKGNTIYF. The CDR3 DNA is TGTGCCATCAGTGCCTATACTTTGACAGGGAAAGGAAACACCATATATTTT.

This chain links TRBV30 with TRBJ2-3; 8 bases align to TRBD2. With 3 bases clipped from V and 4 bases from J, the junction kept 6 bases outside the gene matches. Looked up from germline, CDR1 is GTSNPN and CDR2 is SVGIG (reference sequence). The CDR3 loop spans 14 amino acids. CDR3 DNA sequence: TGTGCCTGGAGAAGGGGCGGGAGGTCAGATACGCAGTATTTT. Translated: CAWRRGGRSDTQYF.

As DNA, the CDR3 is TGTGCCAGCAGCGTAGTGGGGGGCGTCTACAATGAGCAGTTCTTC. Translated: CASSVVGGVYNEQFF. The rearrangement joins TRBV9 to TRBJ2-1; D possibly uses TRBD1 or TRBD2 (6 bases each). This CDR3 comprises 15 residues. Germline-derived CDR1 and CDR2 are SGDLS and YYNGEE. The V end lost 0 bases, the J end lost 3 bases, and 10 bases lay between the germline ends.

J is TRBJ1-1 and V is TRBV7-9; TRBD1 aligns across 9 bases. Germline CDR1 SEHNR, CDR2 FQNEAQ (reference sequence). Trimming took 3 bases from V and 0 from J; bases not matched to a gene: 5. This CDR3 spans 16 amino acids. The DNA for the CDR3 is TGTGCCAGCAGCTTGGAACAGGGGGCAGTGAACACTGAAGCTTTCTTT. This translates into CASSLEQGAVNTEAFF. Supplemented by reference TRBV7-9 and TRBJ1-1, the full variable domain reads DTGVSQNPRHKITKRGQNVTFRCDPISEHNRLYWYRQTLGQGPEFLTYFQNEAQLEKSRLLSDRFSAERPKGSFSTLEIQRTEQGDSAMYLCASSLEQGAVNTEAFFGQGTRLTVV.

The chain is built from TRBV27 and TRBJ1-4; D not certain. Per germline, CDR1 MNHEY and CDR2 SMNVEV (reference sequence). This CDR3 contains 13 residues. Trimming pared 4 bases from V and 8 bases from J, leaving 11 bases between. The CDR3 nucleotides are TGTGCCAGCAGTTCCCTACTGCGGGAAAAACTGTTTTTT. It codes for CASSSLLREKLFF. Drawing the rest from reference TRBV27 and TRBJ1-4, the complete variable domain is EAQVTQNPRYLITVTGKKLTVTCSQNMNHEYMSWYRQDPGLGLRQIYYSMNVEVTDKGDVPEGYKVSRKEKRNFPLILESPSPNQTSLYFCASSSLLREKLFFGSGTQLSVL.

This clone showed up just a few times. A read error may produce the germline difference seen at one junction end. This chain uses TRBV6-1 with TRBJ2-7; D may be TRBD1 or TRBD2 (5 bases each). This CDR3 spans 13 amino acids. The V gene's germline CDR1 is MNHNS and CDR2 SASEGT. CDR3 region: CASSEETGTPPAF. Here the CDR3 DNA reads TGTGCCAGCAGTGAAGAGACCGGGACCCCTCCCGCCTTC.

The rearrangement joins TRBV30 to TRBJ1-6; D is undetermined. The V end was cut by 2 bases, the J end by 3 bases, with 11 bases between. There are 15 residues in the CDR3. CDR1 GTSNPN and CDR2 SVGIG come from the germline V gene (reference sequence). CDR3 loop: CAWSHGSLYNSPLHF. CDR3 DNA: TGTGCCTGGAGTCACGGGAGTCTCTATAATTCACCCCTCCACTTT.

The CDR3, as DNA: TGTGCCAGCAGCCCGGGACTAGCGGGAGGGCCGGATGAGCAGTTCTTC. Translating it yields CASSPGLAGGPDEQFF. This chain connects TRBV5-6 to TRBJ2-1, with 16 nucleotides matching TRBD2. The V gene end was trimmed by 4 bases and the J gene end by 8 bases; junction bases not matched to a gene: 6. From germline, CDR1 is SGHDT and CDR2 YYEEEE. CDR3 length: 16 residues.

The chain couples TRBV11-2 to TRBJ2-7; no firm D call. The CDR3 extends over 11 amino acids. V was clipped by 3 bases and J by 4 bases, with 4 bases between them. The germline V gene encodes CDR1 SGHAT and CDR2 FQNNGV. The CDR3 region has the DNA TGTGCCAGCAGCTTCACTTACGAGCAGTACTTC. Translating it yields CASSFTYEQYF.

This chain links TRBV27 with TRBJ2-1; 8 nucleotides line up with TRBD1. The CDR3 contains 14 residues. The germline CDR1 and CDR2 sequences are MNHEY and SMNVEV (reference sequence). With 6 bases clipped from V and 5 bases from J, the junction kept 6 bases outside the gene matches. The CDR3 DNA is TGTGCCAGCAGAGTGACAGGGGCACACAATGAGCAGTTCTTC. This codes for CASRVTGAHNEQFF.

The J gene is TRBJ1-2, the V gene TRBV7-2, with D possibly being TRBD1 (5 bases). The CDR3 is 13 residues long. Germline CDR1 is SGHTA and CDR2 is FQGNSA. The V gene lost 3 bases and the J gene lost 4 bases, with 9 bases spanning the gap. Written as DNA, the CDR3 is TGTGCCAGCAGCTTTAGACAGACCTATGGCTACACCTTC. Protein sequence: CASSFRQTYGYTF.

The chain joins TRBV4-2 to TRBJ2-5, with 7 positions matching TRBD2. The CDR3 sequence is 15 residues long. The V segment lost 1 base and the J segment 3 bases; nucleotides outside the gene matches: 5. The V gene's germline CDR1 is LGHNA and CDR2 YNFKEQ. The CDR3 nucleotides are TGTGCCAGCAGCCAAGGTGGACTAGGAGAAGAGACCCAGTACTTC. Translated, it gives CASSQGGLGEETQYF.

This clone was counted a few times. This chain uses TRBV4-2 with TRBJ2-7; TRBD1 aligns across 11 bases. Germline-derived CDR1 and CDR2 are LGHNA and YNFKEQ. With V trimmed by 0 bases and J by 0 bases, 1 base remained unmatched. This CDR3 region has 16 residues. CDR3 DNA sequence: TGTGCCAGCAGCCAAGATGGGACAGGGGGCTCCTACGAGCAGTACTTC. This translates into CASSQDGTGGSYEQYF.

V and J are TRBV7-8 and TRBJ1-3, with D hard to call. The CDR3 spans 14 residues. V shed 0 bases and J shed 0 bases, with 3 bases lying between them. Germline V gene data show CDR1 as SGHVS and CDR2 as FQNEAQ. The CDR3 DNA sequence: TGTGCCAGCAGCTTAGCCAGCTCTGGAAACACCATATATTTT. Translation gives CASSLASSGNTIYF.

The chain combines TRBV6-1 with TRBJ2-1, with unresolved D. V lost 5 bases and J lost 4, with 3 bases in between. This CDR3 is 11 amino acids long. CDR1 MNHNS and CDR2 SASEGT come from the germline V gene. CDR3 sequence reads: CASSKYNEQFF. The CDR3 nucleotides read TGTGCCAGCAGTAAGTACAATGAGCAGTTCTTC.

In DNA, the CDR3 is TGTGCCAGCAGTTTGATCAGGGGGCAACGGCAGCCCCAGCATTTT. Amino acids: CASSLIRGQRQPQHF. V is TRBV28 and J is TRBJ1-5; TRBD1 aligns across 8 bases. This CDR3 spans 15 amino acids. V gave up 3 bases and J gave up 7 bases; unmatched junction bases: 8. Germline loops: CDR1 MDHEN, CDR2 SYDVKM.

As concerns this clone: Within the sample, other DNA sequences also encode this same CDR3. This chain connects TRBV6-1 to TRBJ2-5; a possible D gene is TRBD1 (6 bases). The germline V and J ends were trimmed by 6 bases and 2 bases, with 10 bases remaining between them. This CDR3 region has 13 residues. The germline V gene has CDR1 MNHNS and CDR2 SASEGT. The CDR3 DNA reads as TGTGCCAGCAGCAGAGGACAGCAAGAGACCCAGTACTTC. It translates to CASSRGQQETQYF.

V gene TRBV7-9 combines with J gene TRBJ2-1; TRBD2 agrees at 7 bases. CDR1 is SEHNR and CDR2 is FQNEAQ in the germline V gene (reference sequence). This CDR3 is built from 16 residues. V was pared by 8 bases and J by 7 bases, with 17 bases of the junction left unmatched. CDR3 sequence (DNA): TGTGCCAGCCCCCCCCTAGGCGGGAGCAGGGTAAATGAGCAGTTCTTC. It specifies CASPPLGGSRVNEQFF.

This chain connects TRBV5-4 to TRBJ2-5; 9 bases line up with TRBD2. V trimming: 0 bases; J trimming: 5 bases; junction bases outside the gene matches: 8. Germline CDR1 is SGHNT and CDR2 is YYREEE (reference sequence). The CDR3 is 16 residues long. The CDR3 DNA is TGTGCCAGCAGCTTGGGGGCGGCGGGAGGGCGGGAGACCCAGTACTTC. This encodes CASSLGAAGGRETQYF. Supplemented by reference TRBV5-4 and TRBJ2-5, the full variable domain reads ETGVTQSPTHLIKTRGQQVTLRCSSQSGHNTVSWYQQALGQGPQFIFQYYREEENGRGNFPPRFSGLQFPNYSSELNVNALELDDSALYLCASSLGAAGGRETQYFGPGTRLLVL.

The chain links TRBV21-1 to TRBJ1-5; the table gives TRBD1 as D, unverified against the DNA. TRBV21-1 is described as a pseudogene. CDR3 length: 15 residues. In DNA, the CDR3 is TGTGCCAGCAGCAAAGACAGGGACACGAATCAGCCCCAGCATTTT. This sequence encodes CASSKDRDTNQPQHF.

The chain carries TRBV30 and TRBJ1-3; D is ambiguous. Trimming cost V 0 bases and J 7 bases, with 10 bases left between them. CDR1 is GTSNPN, CDR2 SVGIG, per germline (reference sequence). The CDR3 has 13 amino acids. The CDR3, as DNA: TGTGCCTGGAGTGTGAATGGACGGAACACCATATATTTT. Translation: CAWSVNGRNTIYF. The whole variable domain, filled in from reference TRBV30 and TRBJ1-3, reads SQTIHQWPATLVQPVGSPLSLECTVEGTSNPNLYWYRQAAGRGLQLLFYSVGIGQISSEVPQNLSASRPQDRQFILSSKKLLLSDSGFYLCAWSVNGRNTIYFGEGSWLTVV.

The CDR3 spells CASGSRGVPAGQFF. CDR3 DNA: TGTGCTAGTGGTTCACGGGGGGTTCCAGCAGGGCAGTTCTTC. The J gene is TRBJ2-1, the V gene TRBV12-5; 7 nucleotides line up with TRBD2. Germline V gene lookup returns CDR1 LGHNT and CDR2 FRNRAP. This CDR3 has 14 amino acids. V trimming: 4 bases; J trimming: 12 bases; junction bases outside the gene matches: 12.